These 2 T cell receptor beta chains came from one sample sequenced in a study of blood T cell repertoires in COVID-19. Sequencing was performed with immunoSEQ multiplex PCR; in TCRdb, only in-frame clones are kept and a portion is missing. The sample yields more than 150,000 clones, roughly 82% seen once. The specimen was PBMCs or T cells enriched from blood (not recorded which). The receptors shown here come from a man in his forties who had recovered from COVID-19.

V and J are TRBV1 and TRBJ2-2; the D call TRBD2 from the table was never checked on the DNA. TRBV1 is listed as a pseudogene. The CDR3 has 17 residues. CDR3 DNA sequence: TGCACCAGCAGCCAAGTAGGGGCCGGGAGGCGGTGTGGGGAGCTGTTTTTT. Its translation is CTSSQVGAGRRCGELFF.

Regarding this clone: The same CDR3 can be traced to other DNA sequences in this sample. V is TRBV18 and J is TRBJ1-1; the match to TRBD1 covers 7 bases. Germline V gene data show CDR1 as KGHSH and CDR2 as LQKENI. The CDR3 consists of 14 residues. V lost 4 bases to trimming and J lost 1 base; unmatched junction nucleotides: 3. CDR3 in DNA: TGTGCCAGCTCACAGGGACAGACGAACACTGAAGCTTTCTTT. Translated, it gives CASSQGQTNTEAFF.